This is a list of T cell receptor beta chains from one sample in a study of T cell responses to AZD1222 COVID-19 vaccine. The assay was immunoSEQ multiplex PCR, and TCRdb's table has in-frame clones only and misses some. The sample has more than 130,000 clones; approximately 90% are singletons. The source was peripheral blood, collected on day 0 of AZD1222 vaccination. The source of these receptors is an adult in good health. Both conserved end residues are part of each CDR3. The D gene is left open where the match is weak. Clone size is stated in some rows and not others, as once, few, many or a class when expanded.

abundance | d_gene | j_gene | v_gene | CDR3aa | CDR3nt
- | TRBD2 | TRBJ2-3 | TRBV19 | CASSMGLAGGWDTQYF | TGTGCCAGTAGTATGGGACTAGCGGGGGGATGGGATACGCAGTATTTT
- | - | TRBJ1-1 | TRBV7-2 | CASSLAGANTEAFF | TGTGCCAGCAGCTTAGCAGGGGCGAACACTGAAGCTTTCTTT
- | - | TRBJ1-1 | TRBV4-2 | CASSQETRALEAFF | TGTGCCAGCAGCCAAGAGACGCGGGCACTCGAAGCTTTCTTT
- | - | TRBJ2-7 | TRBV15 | CATRDRRYSYEQYF | TGTGCCACCAGGGACCGGCGTTACTCCTACGAGCAGTACTTC
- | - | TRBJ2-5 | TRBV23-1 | CAGSHLDEETQYF | TGCGCCGGCAGTCATTTGGACGAAGAGACCCAGTACTTC
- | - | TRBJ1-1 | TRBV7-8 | CASSLAEGTRETEAFF | TGTGCCAGCAGCTTAGCTGAGGGGACGCGGGAAACTGAAGCTTTCTTT
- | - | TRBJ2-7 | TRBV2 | CASSTGPRGQYF | TGTGCCAGCAGCACAGGACCTCGTGGCCAGTACTTC
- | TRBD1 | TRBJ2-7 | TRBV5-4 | CASSLAGRGLNEQYF | TGTGCCAGCAGCTTGGCGGGCAGGGGGCTGAACGAGCAGTACTTC
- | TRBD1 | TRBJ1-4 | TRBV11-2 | CASSLARGQGSEKLFF | TGTGCCAGCAGCTTAGCTAGGGGACAGGGCAGTGAAAAACTGTTTTTT
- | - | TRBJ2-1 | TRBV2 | CASRGAEPFF | TGTGCCAGCAGAGGGGCGGAACCGTTCTTC
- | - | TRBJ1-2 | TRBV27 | CASIGVRERIYGYTF | TGTGCCAGCATTGGGGTCAGAGAAAGAATCTATGGCTACACCTTC
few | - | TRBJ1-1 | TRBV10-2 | CASGRDIVAEAFF | TGCGCCAGCGGAAGGGATATAGTCGCTGAAGCTTTCTTT
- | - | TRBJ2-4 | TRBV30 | CAWSGTGSLAKNIQYF | TGTGCCTGGAGTGGGACCGGTTCGCTAGCCAAAAACATTCAGTACTTC
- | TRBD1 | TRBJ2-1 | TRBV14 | CASRDSGTGGSNEQFF | TGTGCCAGCAGGGACTCCGGGACAGGGGGCTCCAATGAGCAGTTCTTC